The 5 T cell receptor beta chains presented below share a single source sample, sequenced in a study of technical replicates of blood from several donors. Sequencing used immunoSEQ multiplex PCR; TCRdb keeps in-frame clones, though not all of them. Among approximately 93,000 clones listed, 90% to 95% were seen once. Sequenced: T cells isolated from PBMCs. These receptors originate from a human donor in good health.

The CDR3, as DNA: TGTGCCAGCAGCTTAGATCGCGGCTCCCAGTCTTCACCCCTCCACTTT. This codes for CASSLDRGSQSSPLHF. This chain joins TRBV11-3 and TRBJ1-6; no firm D call. Between the trimmed V and J ends, which lost 0 bases and 9 bases, there was a span of 15 bases. The CDR3 sequence is 16 residues long. Germline V gives CDR1 SGHNT, CDR2 YENEEA.

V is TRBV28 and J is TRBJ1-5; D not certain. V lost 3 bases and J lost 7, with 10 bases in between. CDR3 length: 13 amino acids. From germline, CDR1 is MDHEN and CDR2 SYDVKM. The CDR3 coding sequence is TGTGCCAGCAGTTTGCACGGAGAACAGCCCCAGCATTTT. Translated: CASSLHGEQPQHF.

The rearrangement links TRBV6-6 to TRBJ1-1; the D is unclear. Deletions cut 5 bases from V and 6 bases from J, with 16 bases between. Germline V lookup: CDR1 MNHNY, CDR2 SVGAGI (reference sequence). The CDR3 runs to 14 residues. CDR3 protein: CASSERVRVAEAFF. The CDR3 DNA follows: TGTGCCAGCAGTGAGAGGGTCCGCGTGGCTGAAGCTTTCTTT.

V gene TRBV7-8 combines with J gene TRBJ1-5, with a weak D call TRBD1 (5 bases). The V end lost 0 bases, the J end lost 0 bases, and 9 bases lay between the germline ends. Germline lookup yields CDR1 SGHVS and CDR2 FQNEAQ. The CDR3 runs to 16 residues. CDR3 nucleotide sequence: TGTGCCAGCAGCTTAGCGGGGGGGAATAGCAATCAGCCCCAGCATTTT. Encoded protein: CASSLAGGNSNQPQHF.

For the CDR3, the DNA is TGTGCCAGTAGTATGTGGGGGCTCAATCAGCCCCAGCATTTT. It encodes CASSMWGLNQPQHF. The chain recombines TRBV19 with TRBJ1-5, with D possibly matching TRBD1 (6 bases). This CDR3 has 14 amino acids. With 3 bases removed from V and 3 bases from J, the gap between germline ends came to 9 bases. In germline, CDR1 is LNHDA, CDR2 SQIVND (reference sequence). Together with reference TRBV19 and TRBJ1-5, the CDR3 gives the full variable domain: DGGITQSPKYLFRKEGQNVTLSCEQNLNHDAMYWYRQDPGQGLRLIYYSQIVNDFQKGDIAEGYSVSREKKESFPLTVTSAQKNPTAFYLCASSMWGLNQPQHFGDGTRLSIL.